A selection of T cell receptor beta chains follows, all from one sample in a study of blood T cell repertoires in COVID-19. Assay: immunoSEQ multiplex PCR; the TCRdb copy retains only in-frame clones and omits some. The sample has about 100,000 clones, approximately 81% seen once. The specimen was peripheral blood. All receptors come from a human donor in a cohort sampled during active COVID-19. Each CDR3 is given with its conserved first and last residue. A D gene is named only where the DNA matches it firmly. Size is omitted from some rows. Given values are once, few, many or a class for expanded clones.

TRBJ1-1	TRBV9	-	-	TGTGCCAGCAGCGTAGGAGATGTCTTGAACACTGAAGCTTTCTTT	CASSVGDVLNTEAFF
TRBJ1-2	TRBV9	-	-	TGTGCCAGCAGCAAAGAGGGCCCGGCGTCTGGCTACACCTTC	CASSKEGPASGYTF
TRBJ2-7	TRBV6-6	TRBD2	-	TGTGCCAGCACCTACGGACTAGCGGGACCCGAGCAGTACTTC	CASTYGLAGPEQYF
TRBJ1-2	TRBV3-1/TRBV3-2	-	-	TGTGCCAGCAGCCAAGCGAAAGGGGGTAACTATGGCTACACCTTC	CASSQAKGGNYGYTF
TRBJ2-1	TRBV10-2	-	-	TGCGCCAGCAGTGTAGGAGTGAATTGGCATGAGCAGTTCTTC	CASSVGVNWHEQFF
TRBJ1-3	TRBV19	-	-	TGTGCCAGTAGTATAGGGGGAGGCGTCTCTGGAAACACCATATATTTT	CASSIGGGVSGNTIYF
TRBJ1-1	TRBV18	-	-	TGTGCCAGCTCACCAAACTTTTTGGACACTGAAGCTTTCTTT	CASSPNFLDTEAFF
TRBJ2-3	TRBV7-6	TRBD2	-	TGTGCCAGCAGCCGGACTAGTCAGGCAGATACGCAGTATTTT	CASSRTSQADTQYF
TRBJ2-7	TRBV3-1/TRBV3-2	TRBD2	-	TGTGCCAGCAGTAGAACTAGCGGGAGTTACGAGCAGTACTTC	CASSRTSGSYEQYF
TRBJ2-7	TRBV5-6	TRBD2	-	TGTGCCAGCAGCCCGAGCGGGGGCGGCTACGAGCAGTACTTC	CASSPSGGGYEQYF
TRBJ1-1	TRBV6-1	-	few	TGTGCCAGCAGCGAAGGGGTGGGGCCCACTGAAGCTTTCTTT	CASSEGVGPTEAFF
TRBJ1-5	TRBV7-8	-	few	TGTGCCAGCAGCTTAGTAAGGAGCCTTAGCAATCAGCCCCAGCATTTT	CASSLVRSLSNQPQHF
TRBJ2-7	TRBV9	TRBD1	few	TGTGCCAGCAGCGCGGGACAGGGGACCACCTACGAGCAGTACTTC	CASSAGQGTTYEQYF
TRBJ2-1	TRBV5-5	TRBD2	-	TGTGCCAGCAGCTTGGTTTTTAGGACTAGCGGGAGGGCGAATGAGCAGTTCTTC	CASSLVFRTSGRANEQFF
TRBJ1-2	TRBV6-5	-	-	TGTGCCAGCAGGGGGTTGACAGGAGTCTATGGCTACACCTTC	CASRGLTGVYGYTF
TRBJ1-4	TRBV7-8	-	-	TGTGCCAGCAGCACGCAGGTTGAAAAACTGTTTTTT	CASSTQVEKLFF
TRBJ1-2	TRBV7-9	-	-	TGTGCCAGCAGACCAAGAAACCCGGGGTTTGGCTACACCTTC	CASRPRNPGFGYTF
TRBJ2-3	TRBV19	TRBD2	-	TGTGCCAGTAGTGAATCAGGGACTATCAGCACAGATACGCAGTATTTT	CASSESGTISTDTQYF
TRBJ2-7	TRBV3-1/TRBV3-2	-	-	TGTGCCAGCAGCCAAGCCGGCGGCCCCAGCTCCTACGAGCAGTACTTC	CASSQAGGPSSYEQYF
TRBJ1-2	TRBV3-1/TRBV3-2	TRBD1	-	TGTGCCAGCAGCCAAAACAGGGGGAAAAATGGCTACACCTTC	CASSQNRGKNGYTF
TRBJ1-1	TRBV4-3	-	once	TGCGCCAGCAGCCAATTCTCGGAGGTTGAAGCTTTCTTT	CASSQFSEVEAFF
TRBJ1-6	TRBV9	-	-	TGTGCCAGCAGCGTAGCTACGGCAGGGGATTCACCCCTCCACTTT	CASSVATAGDSPLHF
TRBJ2-7	TRBV7-2	-	-	TGTGCCAGCAGCTTCGGCGGGGTTACCTACGAGCAGTACTTC	CASSFGGVTYEQYF
TRBJ2-5	TRBV24-1	TRBD1	few	TGTGCCACCAGTGGGACAGGGTCAGAGACCCAGTACTTC	CATSGTGSETQYF